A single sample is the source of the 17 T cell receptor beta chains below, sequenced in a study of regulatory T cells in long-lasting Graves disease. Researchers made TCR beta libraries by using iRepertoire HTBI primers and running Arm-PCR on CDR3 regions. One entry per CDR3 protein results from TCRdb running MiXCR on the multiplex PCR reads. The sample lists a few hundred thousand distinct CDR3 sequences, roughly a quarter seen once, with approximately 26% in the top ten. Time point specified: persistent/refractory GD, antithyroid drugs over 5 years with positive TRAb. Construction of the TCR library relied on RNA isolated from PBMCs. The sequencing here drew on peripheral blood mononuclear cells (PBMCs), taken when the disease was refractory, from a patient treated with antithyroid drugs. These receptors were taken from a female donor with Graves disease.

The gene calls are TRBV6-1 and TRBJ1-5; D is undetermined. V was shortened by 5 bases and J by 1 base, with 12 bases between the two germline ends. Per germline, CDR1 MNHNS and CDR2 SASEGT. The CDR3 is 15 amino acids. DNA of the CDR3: TGTGCCAGCAGTCCTTCTTGGGTGAGCAATCAGCCCCAGCATTTT. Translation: CASSPSWVSNQPQHF.

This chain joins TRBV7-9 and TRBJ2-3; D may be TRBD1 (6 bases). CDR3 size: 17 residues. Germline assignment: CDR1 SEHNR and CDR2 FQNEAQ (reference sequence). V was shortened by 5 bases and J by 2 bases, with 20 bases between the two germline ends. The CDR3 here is CASSHRNATGSTDTQYF. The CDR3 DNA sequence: TGTGCCAGCAGCCACAGAAACGCGACAGGATCCACAGATACGCAGTATTTT.

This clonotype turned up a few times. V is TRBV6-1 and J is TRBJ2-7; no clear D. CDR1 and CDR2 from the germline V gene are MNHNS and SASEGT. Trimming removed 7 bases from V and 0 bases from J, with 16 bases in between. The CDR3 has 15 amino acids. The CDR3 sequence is CASTTTAGGSYEQYF. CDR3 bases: TGTGCCAGCACCACGACTGCAGGCGGCTCCTACGAGCAGTACTTC.

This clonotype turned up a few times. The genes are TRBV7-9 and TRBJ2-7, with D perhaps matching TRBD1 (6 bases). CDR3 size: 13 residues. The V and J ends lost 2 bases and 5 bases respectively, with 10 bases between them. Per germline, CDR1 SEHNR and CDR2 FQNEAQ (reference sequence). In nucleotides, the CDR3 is TGTGCCAGCAGCTTAAACAGGGACCACGAGCAGTACTTC. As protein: CASSLNRDHEQYF.

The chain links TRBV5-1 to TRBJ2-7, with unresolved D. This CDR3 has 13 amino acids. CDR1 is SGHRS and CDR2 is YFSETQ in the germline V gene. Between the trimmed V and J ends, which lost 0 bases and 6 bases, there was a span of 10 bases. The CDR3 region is CASSLETLAEQYF. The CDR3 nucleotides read TGCGCCAGCAGCTTGGAGACTTTAGCCGAGCAGTACTTC.

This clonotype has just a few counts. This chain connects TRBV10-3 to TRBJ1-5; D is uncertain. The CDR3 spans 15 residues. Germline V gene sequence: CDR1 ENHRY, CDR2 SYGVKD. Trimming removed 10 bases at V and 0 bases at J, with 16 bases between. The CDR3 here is CASHIGSGSNQPQHF. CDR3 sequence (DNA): TGTGCCAGCCACATTGGTTCGGGTAGCAATCAGCCCCAGCATTTT.

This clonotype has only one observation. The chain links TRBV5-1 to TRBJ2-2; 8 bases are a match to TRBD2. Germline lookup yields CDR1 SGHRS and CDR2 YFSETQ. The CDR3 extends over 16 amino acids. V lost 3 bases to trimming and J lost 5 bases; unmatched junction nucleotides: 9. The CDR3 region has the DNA TGCGCCAGCAGCTCGCTCAGCGGGAGATCAACCGGGGAGCTGTTTTTT. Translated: CASSSLSGRSTGELFF.

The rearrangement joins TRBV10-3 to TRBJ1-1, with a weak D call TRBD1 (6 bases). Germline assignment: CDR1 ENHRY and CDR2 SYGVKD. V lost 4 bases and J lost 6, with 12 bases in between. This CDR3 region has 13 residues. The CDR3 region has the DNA TGTGCCATCAGTGGAAAAGGGGGGGCTGAAGCTTTCTTT. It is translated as CAISGKGGAEAFF.

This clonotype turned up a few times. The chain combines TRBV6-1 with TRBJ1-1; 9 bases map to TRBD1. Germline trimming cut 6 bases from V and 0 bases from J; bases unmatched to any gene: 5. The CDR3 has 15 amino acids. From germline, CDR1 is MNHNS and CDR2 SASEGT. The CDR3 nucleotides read TGTGCCAGCAGGGCCGGGACAGGGATGAACACTGAAGCTTTCTTT. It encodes CASRAGTGMNTEAFF.

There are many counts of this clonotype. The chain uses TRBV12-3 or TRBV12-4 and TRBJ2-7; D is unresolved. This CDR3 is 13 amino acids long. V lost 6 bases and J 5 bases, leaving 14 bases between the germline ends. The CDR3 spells CASRDHGEDEQYF. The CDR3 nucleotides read TGTGCCAGCAGGGACCATGGGGAAGACGAGCAGTACTTC.

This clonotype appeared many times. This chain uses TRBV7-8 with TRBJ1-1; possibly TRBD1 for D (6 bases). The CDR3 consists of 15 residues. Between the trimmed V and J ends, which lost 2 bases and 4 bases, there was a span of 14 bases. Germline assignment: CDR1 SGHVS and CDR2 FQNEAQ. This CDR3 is CASSLSRDIGTEAFF. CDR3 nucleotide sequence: TGTGCCAGCAGCTTATCCCGGGACATCGGCACTGAAGCTTTCTTT.

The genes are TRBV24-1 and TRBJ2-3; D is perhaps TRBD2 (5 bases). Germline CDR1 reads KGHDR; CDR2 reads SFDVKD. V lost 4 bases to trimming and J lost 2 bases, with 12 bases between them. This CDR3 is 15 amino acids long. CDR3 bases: TGTGCCACCAGTGACCTCGGACGGGACACAGATACGCAGTATTTT. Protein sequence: CATSDLGRDTDTQYF.

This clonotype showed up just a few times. As DNA, the CDR3 is TGTGCCAGTCGTTATCGCCCGGGACCCTCGAGCTCCTACGAGCAGTACTTC. Amino acids: CASRYRPGPSSSYEQYF. The V call is TRBV19, the J call TRBJ2-7; D may correspond to TRBD1 or TRBD2 (5 bases each). V was shortened by 8 bases and J by 0 bases, with 23 bases between the two germline ends. This CDR3 is 17 amino acids long. Per germline, CDR1 LNHDA and CDR2 SQIVND (reference sequence).

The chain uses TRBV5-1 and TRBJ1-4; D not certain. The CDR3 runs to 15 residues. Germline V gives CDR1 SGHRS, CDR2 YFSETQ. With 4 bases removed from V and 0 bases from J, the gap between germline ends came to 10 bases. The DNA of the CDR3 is TGCGCCAGCAGCCCTGGGTCCTCAACTAATGAAAAACTGTTTTTT. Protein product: CASSPGSSTNEKLFF.

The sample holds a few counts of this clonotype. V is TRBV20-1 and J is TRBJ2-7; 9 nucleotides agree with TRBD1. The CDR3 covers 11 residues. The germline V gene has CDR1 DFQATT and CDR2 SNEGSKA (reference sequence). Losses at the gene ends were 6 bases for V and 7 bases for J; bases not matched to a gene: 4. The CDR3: CSAPTGGEQYF. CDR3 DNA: TGCAGTGCACCGACAGGGGGTGAGCAGTACTTC.

The CDR3 here is CASSAPGAHQPQHF. Written as DNA, the CDR3 is TGTGCCAGCAGCGCTCCCGGGGCGCATCAGCCCCAGCATTTT. The chain carries TRBV25-1 and TRBJ1-5; possible D gene TRBD1, 5 bases. Between the trimmed V and J ends, which lost 6 bases and 5 bases, there was a span of 14 bases. The CDR3 runs 14 residues. The V gene's germline CDR1 is MGHDK and CDR2 SYGVNS. The variable domain in full, completed from reference TRBV25-1 and TRBJ1-5, reads EADIYQTPRYLVIGTGKKITLECSQTMGHDKMYWYQQDPGMELHLIHYSYGVNSTEKGDLSSESTVSRIRTEHFPLTLESARPSHTSQYLCASSAPGAHQPQHFGDGTRLSIL.

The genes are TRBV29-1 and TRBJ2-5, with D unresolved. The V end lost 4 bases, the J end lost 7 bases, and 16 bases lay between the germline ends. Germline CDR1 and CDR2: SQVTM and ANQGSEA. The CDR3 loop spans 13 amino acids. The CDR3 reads CSVVSSSQLTQYF. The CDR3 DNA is TGCAGCGTTGTATCGAGCAGTCAATTGACCCAGTACTTC.